Sequencing of this T cell receptor beta chain was carried out in a study of chemoradiotherapy in HPV16-positive cancers. The method was immunoSEQ multiplex PCR; TCRdb's version includes in-frame clones alone and lacks a portion of them. The table has fewer than 1,500 clones, more than 90% seen once. Findings of the study overall: Only two HPV16-positive patients supplied the functional HPV-specificity definition. During treatment, candidate HPV-specific clones and E7-related motifs expanded in tumor.

Worth noting for this clone: Its specificity is unknown.

Trimming left V 7 bases short and J 11 bases short, with 8 bases between. This CDR3 spans 9 amino acids. Germline V CDR1 and CDR2: SNHLY, FYNNEI. Sequences were derived from tumor tissue, sampled from a patient who underwent chemoradiotherapy. This TCR derives from a human donor with HPV-associated anogenital cancer. This chain links TRBV2 with TRBJ1-1; D is unresolved. CDR3 nucleotides: TGTGCCAGCAAGGGCGGCGCTTTCTTT. Amino acids: CASKGGAFF.